This TCR beta chain was captured by sequencing in a study of OX40 agonist ivuxolimab in advanced cancers. Study summary: Among those enrolled, mean age was 60 years (range 23 to 79) and 75% to 90% were male. Study conclusions and caveats: Relative to CD4+, CD8+ T cells held more expanded clones on average.

Unmatched junction bases numbered 10, after V lost 4 bases and J lost 2 bases. The germline V gene has CDR1 SEHNR and CDR2 FQNEAQ (reference sequence). This CDR3 has 16 residues. Autoimmune disease history or systemic immunosuppression meant exclusion. About this clone: What it binds is unknown.

Sequenced by immunoSEQ multiplex PCR; TCRdb stores in-frame clones only, minus some. This sample has about 26,000 clones, with about 90% found just once. The material was CD4+ or CD8+ T cells sorted from blood, obtained in a trial of the OX40 agonist ivuxolimab. This sequence joins TRBV7-9 and TRBJ2-5, with 7 bases aligning to TRBD1. The clonotype originates from an adult with an advanced solid tumor such as melanoma, head and neck, liver or kidney cancer. The CDR3 DNA reads as TGTGCCAGCAGCTCAATCCGGGACAGCTATCAAGAGACCCAGTACTTC. It translates to CASSSIRDSYQETQYF.